Presented here are 20 T cell receptor beta chains from one specimen sequenced in a study of CD8+ T cells in alopecia areata (dated by TCRdb to 2017 to 2018). This sample's time point label indicates: around 24 weeks on oral tofacitinib. Interpreted using the paper, the treatment or condition label stands for: oral pan-JAK inhibitor, 5-10 mg twice daily. Libraries were made using the immunoSEQ multiplex PCR assay. For TCR sequencing, RNA was extracted from every sample and reverse transcribed into cDNA to serve as template. TCRdb stores this immuneACCESS table with in-frame sequences only. Part of the clones is absent; in the studies checked, under half of the shortfall reflects unresolved V genes, and no reason is known for the rest. In all, the sample holds roughly 120,000 clones, and 50% to 65% of those were seen once. Jointly, the top ten make up roughly 3.5% of the sample. This sample comprised CD4+ T cells sorted from blood, obtained at week 24, from a patient treated with tofacitinib. All receptors derive from a human donor with alopecia areata.

The chain couples TRBV29-1 to TRBJ2-7; D is possibly TRBD1 or TRBD2 (5 bases each). Germline V gene lookup returns CDR1 SQVTM and CDR2 ANQGSEA. The germline V and J ends were trimmed by 4 bases and 0 bases, with 10 bases remaining between them. The CDR3 extends over 13 amino acids. The CDR3 DNA reads TGCAGCGTTGTTGAGGGGAGCTCCTACGAGCAGTACTTC. It encodes CSVVEGSSYEQYF.

This chain joins TRBV14 and TRBJ2-3, with TRBD2 as a possible D gene (6 bases). Germline V gene sequence: CDR1 SGHDN, CDR2 FVKESK. There are 15 residues in the CDR3. V lost 0 bases to trimming and J lost 6 bases, with 13 bases between them. In nucleotides, the CDR3 is TGTGCCAGCAGCCAAGAGGGAGGCTATGCCGATACGCAGTATTTT. It codes for CASSQEGGYADTQYF.

There are a few counts of this clone. The chain recombines TRBV29-1 with TRBJ1-2; 7 nucleotides agree with TRBD1. V lost 7 bases to trimming and J lost 8 bases; unmatched junction nucleotides: 10. The CDR3 is 12 amino acids. The germline gives CDR1 SQVTM, CDR2 ANQGSEA. CDR3 nucleotide sequence: TGCAGCGCCGGGGACAGCACATTGGGCTACACCTTC. This sequence encodes CSAGDSTLGYTF.

The V call is TRBV5-1, the J call TRBJ2-3; maybe TRBD1 (6 bases). This CDR3 contains 14 residues. Looked up from germline, CDR1 is SGHRS and CDR2 is YFSETQ. V lost 4 bases to trimming and J lost 2 bases, with 11 bases between them. The CDR3 loop is CASSPRQDTDTQYF. Here the CDR3 DNA reads TGCGCCAGCAGCCCACGACAGGACACAGATACGCAGTATTTT.

The rearrangement uses TRBV4-1 and TRBJ1-1; 11 bases are a match to TRBD1. The CDR3 runs to 17 residues. The J segment lost 4 bases and the V segment lost 3 bases, leaving 10 bases of the junction unmatched. CDR1 and CDR2 (germline): MGHRA, YSYEKL. The CDR3 loop is CASSQGTGQGAITEAFF. CDR3 sequence (DNA): TGCGCCAGCAGCCAGGGGACCGGACAGGGGGCGATCACTGAAGCTTTCTTT.

CDR3 coding DNA: TGCGCCAGCAGCCCTTGGGACACGAATTCACCCCTCCACTTT. It translates to CASSPWDTNSPLHF. The chain carries TRBV5-1 and TRBJ1-6; TRBD1 is a possible D gene (6 bases). The CDR3 totals 14 residues. Trimming removed 4 bases from V and 7 bases from J, with 12 bases in between. CDR1 and CDR2 (germline): SGHRS, YFSETQ.

This chain links TRBV5-4 with TRBJ2-1; no clear D. The V and J ends lost 6 bases and 0 bases respectively, with 13 bases between them. Germline CDR1 SGHNT, CDR2 YYREEE (reference sequence). The CDR3 extends over 15 amino acids. CDR3 nucleotide sequence: TGTGCCAGCACCCTATCAACCGGCTCCTACAATGAGCAGTTCTTC. This gives the protein CASTLSTGSYNEQFF.

This rearrangement joins TRBV30 to TRBJ1-1; 7 bases are shared with TRBD1. Germline V gives CDR1 GTSNPN, CDR2 SVGIG (reference sequence). The CDR3 is 14 residues long. Trimming removed 2 bases from V and 4 bases from J; junction bases left unmatched: 7. CDR3 sequence reads: CAWSSTGRPTEAFF. In DNA, the CDR3 is TGTGCCTGGAGTTCGACAGGGAGGCCCACTGAAGCTTTCTTT.

As for this clone: This same CDR3 is encoded by further DNA sequences in the sample. The chain links TRBV7-2 to TRBJ2-3; D gene ambiguous. Trimming left V 5 bases short and J 2 bases short, with 5 bases between. CDR1 is SGHTA, CDR2 FQGNSA, per germline. This CDR3 contains 12 residues. The CDR3: CASSAFTDTQYF. The CDR3 DNA follows: TGTGCCAGCAGCGCTTTCACAGATACGCAGTATTTT.

Here the CDR3 DNA reads TGCAGCGTTGAATTCGCGGGAGCTTGGAATGAGCAGTTCTTC. This codes for CSVEFAGAWNEQFF. The V and J genes are TRBV29-1 and TRBJ2-1; 7 positions match TRBD2. Germline CDR1 reads SQVTM; CDR2 reads ANQGSEA. CDR3 length equals 14 residues. V lost 2 bases, J lost 7 bases, and 8 bases stayed unmatched.

This chain links TRBV4-3 with TRBJ1-6; D not resolved. Germline V lookup: CDR1 LGHNA, CDR2 YSLEER. This CDR3 comprises 15 residues. The V end lost 0 bases, the J end lost 9 bases, and 12 bases lay between the germline ends. CDR3 sequence (DNA): TGCGCCAGCAGCCAAGATCGGCAGGTATTTTCACCCCTCCACTTT. As protein: CASSQDRQVFSPLHF.

The genes are TRBV4-2 and TRBJ1-5; TRBD1 might be the D (6 bases). The germline CDR1 and CDR2 sequences are LGHNA and YNFKEQ. V lost 0 bases to trimming and J lost 4 bases, with 10 bases between them. The CDR3 loop spans 15 amino acids. The DNA for the CDR3 is TGTGCCAGCAGCCAAGAAGGGACACAGAATCAGCCCCAGCATTTT. Residues: CASSQEGTQNQPQHF.

V gene TRBV18 combines with J gene TRBJ2-5; 8 bases fit TRBD1. The CDR3 has 13 amino acids. J lost 5 bases, V lost 2 bases, and 1 base had no gene match. Germline CDR1 KGHSH, CDR2 LQKENI. The CDR3 here is CASSPRDRETQYF. CDR3 nucleotide sequence: TGTGCCAGCTCACCAAGGGACAGGGAGACCCAGTACTTC.

The chain carries TRBV5-1 and TRBJ1-2, with TRBD1 matching over 9 bases. The CDR3 has 13 residues. CDR1 is SGHRS, CDR2 YFSETQ, per germline. V was clipped by 7 bases and J by 8 bases; unmatched bases: 9. CDR3 in DNA: TGCGCCAGCTCCCGGGACAGGGTCGGAGGCTACACCTTC. It translates to CASSRDRVGGYTF.

This clone was counted a single time. CDR3 in amino acids: CAGRTEYNSPLHF. The CDR3 region has the DNA TGTGCCGGAAGGACAGAGTATAATTCACCCCTCCACTTT. This chain joins TRBV2 and TRBJ1-6, with a weak D call TRBD1 (6 bases). V lost 11 bases and J lost 4, with 12 bases in between. Looked up from germline, CDR1 is SNHLY and CDR2 is FYNNEI. The CDR3 has 13 amino acids.

The chain joins TRBV5-1 to TRBJ1-2; TRBD1 matches 8 bases. Looked up from germline, CDR1 is SGHRS and CDR2 is YFSETQ. The CDR3 consists of 13 residues. V lost 5 bases, J lost 3 bases, and 3 bases stayed unmatched. DNA for the CDR3: TGCGCCAGCAGACCGACAGGGGACTATGGCTACACCTTC. It translates to CASRPTGDYGYTF.

This clone was counted a few times. The V call is TRBV10-3, the J call TRBJ2-1; TRBD2 aligns across 10 bases. V dropped 0 bases and J dropped 2; count of bases not matched to a gene: 1. The CDR3 is 16 residues long. The germline CDR1 and CDR2 sequences are ENHRY and SYGVKD. The CDR3 DNA follows: TGTGCCATCAGTGAGTCTAGCGGGGGGACCTACAATGAGCAGTTCTTC. Amino acids: CAISESSGGTYNEQFF.

The table lists this clone with a few counts. The same CDR3 can be traced to other DNA sequences in this sample. The chain is built from TRBV5-4 and TRBJ2-3, with TRBD1 as a possible D gene (6 bases). Deletions cut 2 bases from V and 0 bases from J, with 7 bases between. The CDR3 contains 14 residues. Germline V gives CDR1 SGHNT, CDR2 YYREEE (reference sequence). CDR3 DNA: TGTGCCAGCAGCTTAGGGGGAAGCACAGATACGCAGTATTTT. This codes for CASSLGGSTDTQYF.

The count of this clone is one. The same CDR3 can be traced to other DNA sequences in this sample. The chain carries TRBV30 and TRBJ2-3; no firm D call. The CDR3 is 11 residues long. Deletions cut 3 bases from V and 2 bases from J, with 3 bases between. Germline V gene lookup returns CDR1 GTSNPN and CDR2 SVGIG (reference sequence). CDR3 region: CAWSSTDTQYF. The CDR3 DNA reads as TGTGCCTGGAGCTCCACAGATACGCAGTATTTT.

The chain is built from TRBV30 and TRBJ2-7; 7 positions agree with TRBD1. This CDR3 is built from 14 residues. Unmatched junction bases numbered 8, after V lost 3 bases and J lost 3 bases. The germline V gene encodes CDR1 GTSNPN and CDR2 SVGIG (reference sequence). CDR3: CAWRPRDRLYEQYF. For the CDR3, the DNA is TGTGCCTGGAGGCCCCGGGACAGACTCTACGAGCAGTACTTC.